These T cell receptor beta chains were read from a single sample in a study of CD8 T cells in ankylosing spondylitis. TCRdb analysed the 5' RACE reads with MiXCR anew, one entry per CDR3 protein. The repertoire includes under 200,000 distinct CDR3 sequences, approximately 10% of them detected once, and just under 30% sits in the top ten. Specimen: blood, either unsorted or a sorted T cell fraction (not recorded which). Every receptor here comes from a male donor with ankylosing spondylitis or in good health (not recorded which). CDR3s include the opening cysteine and the closing phenylalanine or tryptophan. D genes are given only for firm matches. Some rows mark clone size as missing; the rest say once, few, many or name a class of expanded clone.

V gene	D gene	J gene	clone size	CDR3 protein	CDR3 DNA
TRBV5-1	.	TRBJ2-2	.	CASSLEVTANTGELFF	TGCGCCAGCAGCTTGGAGGTGACAGCGAACACCGGGGAGCTGTTTTTT
TRBV6-5	.	TRBJ1-6	many	CASSSSPTSYNSPLHF	TGTGCCAGCAGTTCTTCACCGACCTCCTATAATTCACCCCTCCACTTT
TRBV28	.	TRBJ2-5	.	CASSLLGYQETQYF	TGTGCCAGCAGTTTATTGGGCTACCAAGAGACCCAGTACTTC
TRBV12-3/TRBV12-4	TRBD2	TRBJ2-1	many	CASTAGGSKQFF	TGTGCCAGCACCGCCGGGGGGTCTAAGCAGTTCTTC
TRBV6-2/TRBV6-3	.	TRBJ1-1	many	CASSSSFVSGNTEAFF	TGTGCCAGCAGTTCATCATTCGTTTCAGGGAACACTGAAGCTTTCTTT
TRBV5-1	.	TRBJ2-7	many	CASSPGLMAAEQYF	TGCGCCAGCAGCCCGGGTCTGATGGCAGCCGAGCAGTACTTC
TRBV6-2/TRBV6-3	.	TRBJ1-1	many	CASTRTRLNTEAFF	TGTGCCAGCACCAGGACGAGGTTGAACACTGAAGCTTTCTTT
TRBV7-8	TRBD1	TRBJ1-1	.	CASSQGVIMNTEAFF	TGTGCCAGCAGCCAGGGGGTAATTATGAACACTGAAGCTTTCTTT
TRBV7-2	.	TRBJ1-4	.	CASSLEATNEKLFF	TGTGCCAGCAGCTTAGAGGCAACTAATGAAAAACTGTTTTTT
TRBV29-1	TRBD1	TRBJ1-1	many	CSVEKGQTNTEAFF	TGCAGCGTTGAAAAGGGACAGACGAACACTGAAGCTTTCTTT
TRBV5-1	.	TRBJ1-1	many	CASSFGGLNTEAFF	TGCGCCAGCAGCTTCGGGGGCTTGAACACTGAAGCTTTCTTT
TRBV12-3/TRBV12-4	TRBD1	TRBJ2-3	.	CASSLGQGATDTQYF	TGTGCCAGCAGTTTAGGACAGGGGGCGACAGATACGCAGTATTTT
TRBV7-2	.	TRBJ2-5	few	CASSWPGFGETQYF	TGTGCCAGCAGCTGGCCCGGCTTTGGAGAGACCCAGTACTTC
TRBV7-2	.	TRBJ1-2	few	CASSRYTGFNGYTF	TGTGCCAGCAGCCGGTATACAGGGTTCAATGGCTACACCTTC
TRBV11-2	.	TRBJ2-1	few	CASRLEMGSYNEQFF	TGTGCCAGCAGGTTGGAGATGGGTTCCTACAATGAGCAGTTCTTC
TRBV6-1	.	TRBJ2-3	few	CAARERRVDTQYF	TGTGCCGCCCGTGAGCGGCGAGTAGATACGCAGTATTTT
TRBV6-1	.	TRBJ2-4	many	CASRVPGGKNIQYF	TGTGCCAGCAGGGTTCCTGGGGGCAAAAACATTCAGTACTTC
TRBV6-6	TRBD1	TRBJ2-7	many	CASRATRQGVAYEQYF	TGTGCCAGCAGGGCAACTCGACAGGGGGTGGCCTACGAGCAGTACTTC
TRBV27	TRBD1	TRBJ1-4	few	CASRDTGGRNEKLFF	TGTGCCAGCAGGGACACAGGGGGGAGGAATGAAAAACTGTTTTTT
TRBV7-2	.	TRBJ2-2	few	CASSPWTMIETGELFF	TGTGCCAGCAGCCCATGGACTATGATTGAGACCGGGGAGCTGTTTTTT
TRBV11-2	.	TRBJ2-1	many	CASSFRLDSYNEQFF	TGTGCCAGCAGCTTTAGACTCGACTCCTACAATGAGCAGTTCTTC
TRBV13	TRBD2	TRBJ2-3	few	CASSSGTSGRAAQYF	TGTGCCAGCAGCTCCGGGACTAGCGGGAGGGCAGCGCAGTATTTT
TRBV7-6	.	TRBJ2-5	many	CASSLGVNQYF	TGTGCCAGCAGCTTAGGCGTGAACCAGTACTTC
TRBV3-1	.	TRBJ2-7	many	CASSQDGGPLLSYEQYF	TGTGCCAGCAGCCAAGACGGGGGCCCCTTACTATCCTACGAGCAGTACTTC
TRBV14	.	TRBJ1-2	.	CASSQETVYGYTF	TGTGCCAGCAGCCAAGAGACTGTCTATGGCTACACCTTC
TRBV29-1	TRBD1	TRBJ2-1	many	CSVTGQGFEQFF	TGCAGCGTGACGGGACAGGGGTTTGAGCAGTTCTTC
TRBV5-1	.	TRBJ2-5	many	CASSLDGETQYF	TGCGCCAGCAGCTTGGACGGAGAGACCCAGTACTTC
TRBV12-3/TRBV12-4	TRBD2	TRBJ2-7	many	CASSPGLGYEQYF	TGTGCCAGCAGTCCGGGACTAGGCTACGAGCAGTACTTC
TRBV19	.	TRBJ2-6	many	CASSPDGANVLTF	TGTGCCAGTAGCCCTGATGGGGCCAACGTCCTGACTTTC
TRBV12-3/TRBV12-4	TRBD2	TRBJ2-5	.	CASSLAEGLAEETQYF	TGTGCCAGCAGTTTAGCCGAGGGACTAGCCGAAGAGACCCAGTACTTC
TRBV11-2	.	TRBJ2-7	few	CASGFYEQYF	TGTGCCAGCGGGTTCTACGAGCAGTACTTC
TRBV4-3	TRBD2	TRBJ2-1	many	CASSQDFPTSGLGPYNEQFF	TGCGCCAGCAGCCAAGATTTCCCCACTAGCGGGCTAGGTCCGTACAATGAGCAGTTCTTC
TRBV12-3/TRBV12-4	.	TRBJ2-7	many	CASSISVLRYEQYF	TGTGCCAGCAGTATATCAGTATTGCGATACGAGCAGTACTTC
TRBV29-1	.	TRBJ2-3	many	CSPEGSRRGTQYF	TGCAGCCCTGAGGGGTCTCGGAGGGGTACGCAGTATTTT
TRBV5-1	TRBD2	TRBJ2-1	many	CASSLGTSGIVNNEQFF	TGCGCCAGCAGCTTGGGGACTAGCGGGATCGTCAACAATGAGCAGTTCTTC
TRBV14	.	TRBJ2-1	.	CASSQDNYNEQFF	TGTGCCAGCAGCCAAGATAACTACAATGAGCAGTTCTTC
TRBV5-1	.	TRBJ2-7	many	CASKEEGSPYF	TGCGCCAGCAAGGAGGAGGGTTCGCCGTACTTC
TRBV7-8	.	TRBJ1-3	many	CASSSTEGARNTIYF	TGTGCCAGCAGCTCAACGGAGGGAGCTAGAAACACCATATATTTT
TRBV20-1	.	TRBJ2-2	many	CSAGMTGGTGELFF	TGCAGTGCTGGTATGACAGGAGGCACCGGGGAGCTGTTTTTT
TRBV6-5	TRBD1	TRBJ1-2	few	CASSSSRGGQGNYGYTF	TGTGCCAGCAGTTCGAGTCGCGGAGGACAGGGGAACTATGGCTACACCTTC